The following is a TCR beta chain sequence with its context. As yet, its antigen is unknown. V lost 5 bases and J lost 1, with 14 bases in between. The CDR3 is made up of 15 amino acids. Germline V gene lookup returns CDR1 MNHEY and CDR2 SVGAGI. The entry originates in a study of cytomegalovirus exposure and HLA in healthy donors. General study points: Earlier analysis yielded a pattern in which most TCR beta V segments were productive about 90% or about 30% of the time. HLA alleles showed associations with roughly 17,000 TCR beta sequences in a later analysis, at a 0.05 false discovery rate. A missense variant in DCLRE1C was later tied to TCR beta V- and J-gene trimming.

The PCR contained 60 Vbeta and 13 Jbeta primers. Original processing notes: Counted up in a later analysis, unique TCR beta chains came to about 80 million, with roughly 11 million shared. Sequencing used immunoSEQ multiplex PCR; TCRdb keeps in-frame clones, though not all of them. The DNA gave D and trimming, while V, J and clone size come from that table. The sample holds over 85,000 clones, around 78% seen once. This TCR was sampled from a woman aged 25 to 39 in good health and CMV-seronegative. Specimen: PBMCs. The chain couples TRBV6-5 to TRBJ1-2; D unresolved. For the CDR3, the DNA is TGTGCCAGCAGTCACGGGGTCCCGGGTAACTATGGCTACACCTTC. This codes for CASSHGVPGNYGYTF.